Listed below are T cell receptor beta chains from one sample, sequenced in a study of blood T cell repertoires in COVID-19. Measured with immunoSEQ multiplex PCR; TCRdb has only the in-frame clones, and not every one. The sample holds about 120,000 clones, more than 70% seen once. The sample taken for sequencing was peripheral blood. All receptors come from a man between 50 and 59 years old with acute or convalescent COVID-19. Both conserved end residues are part of each CDR3. Fields, in order: clone size, V gene, D gene, J gene, CDR3 DNA, CDR3 protein. A D gene is named only where the DNA matches it firmly. Clone size is given for some rows only: seen once, a few or many times, or a class if the clone is expanded.

clone size: once; V gene: TRBV27; D gene: TRBD1; J gene: TRBJ2-7; CDR3 DNA: TGTGCCAGCAGTTTTACACAGGGGGCTGGGGAGCAGTACTTC; CDR3 protein: CASSFTQGAGEQYF
clone size: .; V gene: TRBV10-3; D gene: .; J gene: TRBJ1-1; CDR3 DNA: TGTGCCATCACCGGGTGGATGAACACTGAAGCTTTCTTT; CDR3 protein: CAITGWMNTEAFF
clone size: .; V gene: TRBV6-4; D gene: .; J gene: TRBJ1-5; CDR3 DNA: TGTGCCAGCGCGACCGGGAACAATCAGCCCCAGCATTTT; CDR3 protein: CASATGNNQPQHF
clone size: .; V gene: TRBV5-1; D gene: .; J gene: TRBJ1-1; CDR3 DNA: TGCGCCAGCAGCGGGCAGGGAGGAGACACTGAAGCTTTCTTT; CDR3 protein: CASSGQGGDTEAFF
clone size: .; V gene: TRBV6-5; D gene: TRBD1; J gene: TRBJ1-2; CDR3 DNA: TGTGCCAGCAGTTACACATCAGGGGGCTCGATTGGCTACACCTTC; CDR3 protein: CASSYTSGGSIGYTF
clone size: .; V gene: TRBV3-1/TRBV3-2; D gene: .; J gene: TRBJ2-7; CDR3 DNA: TGTGCCAGCAGAAGAGATAAAACGGGAGAGCAGTACTTC; CDR3 protein: CASRRDKTGEQYF
clone size: .; V gene: TRBV19; D gene: .; J gene: TRBJ1-5; CDR3 DNA: TGTGCCAGTCAATCAGGGATGTATCAGCCCCAGCATTTT; CDR3 protein: CASQSGMYQPQHF
clone size: few; V gene: TRBV3-1/TRBV3-2; D gene: .; J gene: TRBJ2-2; CDR3 DNA: TGTGCCAGCAGCCTACAGGGCTCTGGGGAGCTGTTTTTT; CDR3 protein: CASSLQGSGELFF
clone size: .; V gene: TRBV19; D gene: .; J gene: TRBJ1-4; CDR3 DNA: TGTGCCAGTAGCCGGACAGCAACTAATGAAAAACTGTTTTTT; CDR3 protein: CASSRTATNEKLFF
clone size: .; V gene: TRBV10-3; D gene: .; J gene: TRBJ2-3; CDR3 DNA: TGTGCCATCAGTGAGGCGAAGGCTAGCGAGACAGATACGCAGTATTTT; CDR3 protein: CAISEAKASETDTQYF
clone size: .; V gene: TRBV24-1; D gene: .; J gene: TRBJ2-2; CDR3 DNA: TGTGCCACCAGTGAGGGCACAGGGTGGAACGGGGAGCTGTTTTTT; CDR3 protein: CATSEGTGWNGELFF
clone size: .; V gene: TRBV11-2; D gene: .; J gene: TRBJ2-2; CDR3 DNA: TGTGCCAGCAGCTTAGATCCTTCGTCCGGGGAGCTGTTTTTT; CDR3 protein: CASSLDPSSGELFF
clone size: .; V gene: TRBV3-1/TRBV3-2; D gene: .; J gene: TRBJ1-2; CDR3 DNA: TGTGCCAGCAGCCAAGAGGGGCGAACCACCGCTTACACCTTC; CDR3 protein: CASSQEGRTTAYTF
clone size: .; V gene: TRBV5-1; D gene: TRBD1; J gene: TRBJ1-2; CDR3 DNA: TGCGCCAGCAGGCCCCCAGGGGGTAACTATGGCTACACCTTC; CDR3 protein: CASRPPGGNYGYTF
clone size: .; V gene: TRBV28; D gene: .; J gene: TRBJ2-3; CDR3 DNA: TGTGCCAGCCAGAGCACAGATACGCAGTATTTT; CDR3 protein: CASQSTDTQYF
clone size: .; V gene: TRBV28; D gene: TRBD2; J gene: TRBJ2-1; CDR3 DNA: TGTGCCAGTAGCGGGAGGGCTGGGGAGCAGTTCTTC; CDR3 protein: CASSGRAGEQFF
clone size: .; V gene: TRBV23-1; D gene: TRBD1; J gene: TRBJ2-7; CDR3 DNA: TGCGCCAGCAGTCTTACGAATTTGGACAGGGGGAAACCTGCCTACGAGCAGTACTTC; CDR3 protein: CASSLTNLDRGKPAYEQYF
clone size: .; V gene: TRBV5-4; D gene: .; J gene: TRBJ1-2; CDR3 DNA: TGTGCCAGCAGCCCGACGCGGGGGCTGTATGGCTACACCTTC; CDR3 protein: CASSPTRGLYGYTF
clone size: few; V gene: TRBV19; D gene: .; J gene: TRBJ1-5; CDR3 DNA: TGTGCCACCAGTCAGGGTCCTTTAACAGGTCAGCCCCAGCATTTT; CDR3 protein: CATSQGPLTGQPQHF
clone size: .; V gene: TRBV3-1/TRBV3-2; D gene: TRBD1; J gene: TRBJ1-4; CDR3 DNA: TGTGCCAGCAGTGGGGGACAGAATAATGAAAAACTGTTTTTT; CDR3 protein: CASSGGQNNEKLFF
clone size: .; V gene: TRBV5-5; D gene: TRBD1; J gene: TRBJ1-2; CDR3 DNA: TGTGCCAGCAGCGGCGGGACAGGGACTAACTATGGCTACACCTTC; CDR3 protein: CASSGGTGTNYGYTF
clone size: .; V gene: TRBV10-3; D gene: .; J gene: TRBJ1-2; CDR3 DNA: TGTGCCATACGAGGGATAACCCTGAGCTACACCTTC; CDR3 protein: CAIRGITLSYTF
clone size: few; V gene: TRBV6-5; D gene: .; J gene: TRBJ2-3; CDR3 DNA: TGTGCCAGCAGTTACTCCGAACAGTTCACAGATACGCAGTATTTT; CDR3 protein: CASSYSEQFTDTQYF
clone size: .; V gene: TRBV28; D gene: .; J gene: TRBJ1-2; CDR3 DNA: TGTGGGGTCCCCAGGGATGGCTACACCTTC; CDR3 protein: CGVPRDGYTF
clone size: .; V gene: TRBV3-1/TRBV3-2; D gene: .; J gene: TRBJ1-2; CDR3 DNA: TGTGCCAGCAGCCAAGATTTGTCCGGGGGGCGGTATGGCTACACCTTC; CDR3 protein: CASSQDLSGGRYGYTF
clone size: .; V gene: TRBV2; D gene: .; J gene: TRBJ2-7; CDR3 DNA: TGTGCCAGCAGGGCGGGGACCGAGCAGTACTTC; CDR3 protein: CASRAGTEQYF
clone size: .; V gene: TRBV9; D gene: TRBD1; J gene: TRBJ1-6; CDR3 DNA: TGTGCCAGCAGCGCCCAAGACAGGACAGGGGTTCGTTCACCCCTCCACTTT; CDR3 protein: CASSAQDRTGVRSPLHF
clone size: .; V gene: TRBV12-5; D gene: TRBD1; J gene: TRBJ1-1; CDR3 DNA: TGTGCTAGTGGTTTTAGGGACAGGGGTGTCGCTTTCTTT; CDR3 protein: CASGFRDRGVAFF
clone size: .; V gene: TRBV2; D gene: TRBD1; J gene: TRBJ1-1; CDR3 DNA: TGTGCCAGCACCTGGGACAGCACTGAAGCTTTCTTT; CDR3 protein: CASTWDSTEAFF
clone size: .; V gene: TRBV10-3; D gene: TRBD1; J gene: TRBJ1-4; CDR3 DNA: TGTGCCATCAGTGAGTCGAGGACAGGGGCGAATGAAAAACTGTTTTTT; CDR3 protein: CAISESRTGANEKLFF
clone size: .; V gene: TRBV18; D gene: .; J gene: TRBJ2-3; CDR3 DNA: TGTGCCAGCTCACCCCCGGCCCGGCGGGCTACGCAGTATTTT; CDR3 protein: CASSPPARRATQYF
clone size: .; V gene: TRBV18; D gene: TRBD2; J gene: TRBJ2-1; CDR3 DNA: TGTGCCAGCTCACCGCGACTAGCGGGAGGGCCACGAAATGAGCAGTTCTTC; CDR3 protein: CASSPRLAGGPRNEQFF
clone size: .; V gene: TRBV7-9; D gene: .; J gene: TRBJ1-4; CDR3 DNA: TGTGCCAGCAGCCTCGGAGGGCCAACTAATGAAAAACTGTTTTTT; CDR3 protein: CASSLGGPTNEKLFF
clone size: few; V gene: TRBV4-2; D gene: .; J gene: TRBJ2-5; CDR3 DNA: TGTGCCAGCAGCCAAGATCGGGGCACAGGGCTACCAAGAAGCCAGTACTTC; CDR3 protein: CASSQDRGTGLPRSQYF
clone size: .; V gene: TRBV28; D gene: TRBD2; J gene: TRBJ2-7; CDR3 DNA: TGTGCCAGCAGGCCCGCTTGGGAAGGGCTAGCGGCCCCGGTGGGATTATACGAGCAGTACTTC; CDR3 protein: CASRPAWEGLAAPVGLYEQYF
clone size: .; V gene: TRBV12-3/TRBV12-4; D gene: .; J gene: TRBJ1-1; CDR3 DNA: TGTGCCAGCACCGCTAGGGGTACTGAAGCTTTCTTT; CDR3 protein: CASTARGTEAFF
clone size: few; V gene: TRBV27; D gene: TRBD1; J gene: TRBJ2-7; CDR3 DNA: TGTGCCAGCAGTTGGCCGGGACAGGGGTATAACGAGCAGTACTTC; CDR3 protein: CASSWPGQGYNEQYF
clone size: .; V gene: TRBV2; D gene: TRBD1; J gene: TRBJ1-1; CDR3 DNA: TGTGCCAGCAGTCAGGACAGGATCGCCCAGGGACCTGAAGCTTTCTTT; CDR3 protein: CASSQDRIAQGPEAFF
clone size: few; V gene: TRBV2; D gene: TRBD1; J gene: TRBJ2-2; CDR3 DNA: TGTGCCAGCAAGACAGGGGGGGTGACCACCGGGGAGCTGTTTTTT; CDR3 protein: CASKTGGVTTGELFF
clone size: .; V gene: TRBV2; D gene: TRBD2; J gene: TRBJ2-5; CDR3 DNA: TGTGCCAGCAGGACAGCGGGGGTTGAGACCCAGTACTTC; CDR3 protein: CASRTAGVETQYF
clone size: .; V gene: TRBV5-1; D gene: TRBD1; J gene: TRBJ1-1; CDR3 DNA: TGCGCCAGCAGTGGGACAGGGGTCGGCACTGAAGCTTTCTTT; CDR3 protein: CASSGTGVGTEAFF
clone size: .; V gene: TRBV19; D gene: TRBD1; J gene: TRBJ1-1; CDR3 DNA: TGTGCCAGTAGGGGGACCGGGACAGGGGGCACTGAAGCTTTCTTT; CDR3 protein: CASRGTGTGGTEAFF
clone size: .; V gene: TRBV7-2; D gene: .; J gene: TRBJ1-2; CDR3 DNA: TGTGCCAGCAGCGATGGGGCGCTTGTCCTTGCTGGCTACACCTTC; CDR3 protein: CASSDGALVLAGYTF
clone size: .; V gene: TRBV5-1; D gene: .; J gene: TRBJ2-7; CDR3 DNA: TGCGCCAGCAGCTTAGAAGGGGATACGAGGCGCGAGCAGTACTTC; CDR3 protein: CASSLEGDTRREQYF
clone size: .; V gene: TRBV5-1; D gene: TRBD2; J gene: TRBJ2-2; CDR3 DNA: TGCGCCAGCAGCACAGGACTAGCGGGGGGTGTAACCGGGGAGCTGTTTTTT; CDR3 protein: CASSTGLAGGVTGELFF
clone size: .; V gene: TRBV30; D gene: TRBD1; J gene: TRBJ1-6; CDR3 DNA: TGTGCCTGGAGCCGCTTCACAGGGGGCTTAAGCATGAATTCACCCCTCCACTTT; CDR3 protein: CAWSRFTGGLSMNSPLHF
clone size: .; V gene: TRBV25-1; D gene: .; J gene: TRBJ1-6; CDR3 DNA: TGTGCCAGCAGTGGCCCCAGGGATTCACCCCTCCACTTT; CDR3 protein: CASSGPRDSPLHF
clone size: .; V gene: TRBV2; D gene: .; J gene: TRBJ2-3; CDR3 DNA: TGTGCCAGCAGTGCCCGACTGTTTAGCACAGATACGCAGTATTTT; CDR3 protein: CASSARLFSTDTQYF
clone size: .; V gene: TRBV28; D gene: TRBD2; J gene: TRBJ2-2; CDR3 DNA: TGTGCCAGCAGAACCGCTGGGACTAGCTCGGGCGGGGAGCTGTTTTTT; CDR3 protein: CASRTAGTSSGGELFF
clone size: .; V gene: TRBV6-1; D gene: .; J gene: TRBJ1-2; CDR3 DNA: TGTGCCAGCAGTGAAAGTAGACAGTTGGGAGGCTACACCTTC; CDR3 protein: CASSESRQLGGYTF
clone size: .; V gene: TRBV9; D gene: .; J gene: TRBJ1-1; CDR3 DNA: TGTGCCAGCAGCGTAGTCGGGGTGAACACTGAAGCTTTCTTT; CDR3 protein: CASSVVGVNTEAFF
clone size: .; V gene: TRBV6-1; D gene: TRBD1; J gene: TRBJ2-3; CDR3 DNA: TGTGCCAGCAGTGAAGCATTAGGGGGCGCAGATACGCAGTATTTT; CDR3 protein: CASSEALGGADTQYF
clone size: .; V gene: TRBV2; D gene: TRBD1; J gene: TRBJ1-4; CDR3 DNA: TGTGCCAGCAACGGACAGGGTTTTGGGCATGAAAAACTGTTTTTT; CDR3 protein: CASNGQGFGHEKLFF
clone size: .; V gene: TRBV5-1; D gene: TRBD1; J gene: TRBJ1-2; CDR3 DNA: TGCGCCAGCAGCACGGCACAGGGGACCTATGGCTACACCTTC; CDR3 protein: CASSTAQGTYGYTF